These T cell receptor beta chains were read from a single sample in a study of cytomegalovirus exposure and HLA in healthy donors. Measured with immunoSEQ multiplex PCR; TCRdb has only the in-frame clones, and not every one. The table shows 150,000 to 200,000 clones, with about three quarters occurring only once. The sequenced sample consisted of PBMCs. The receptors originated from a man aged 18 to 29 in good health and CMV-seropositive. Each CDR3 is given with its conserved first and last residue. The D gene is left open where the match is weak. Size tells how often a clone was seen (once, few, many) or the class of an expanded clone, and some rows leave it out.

CDR3aa: CASWRSRGSNEQFF
CDR3nt: TGTGCCAGCTGGAGGTCTAGGGGGTCCAATGAGCAGTTCTTC
v_gene: TRBV7-2
len: 14
d_gene: .
abundance: .
j_gene: TRBJ2-1

CDR3aa: CASRETGSSYNEQFF
CDR3nt: TGTGCCAGCAGGGAGACAGGGTCATCCTACAATGAGCAGTTCTTC
v_gene: TRBV6-1
len: 15
d_gene: TRBD1
abundance: few
j_gene: TRBJ2-1

CDR3aa: CASSTGQTFNTEAFF
CDR3nt: TGTGCCAGTAGTACAGGGCAGACTTTTAACACTGAAGCTTTCTTT
v_gene: TRBV19
len: 15
d_gene: .
abundance: .
j_gene: TRBJ1-1

CDR3aa: CASSPGRGGTEAFF
CDR3nt: TGTGCCAGCAGCCCGGGGAGGGGGGGAACTGAAGCTTTCTTT
v_gene: TRBV9
len: 14
d_gene: .
abundance: .
j_gene: TRBJ1-1

CDR3aa: CASSDLTRRTQYF
CDR3nt: TGTGCCAGCAGTGACCTCACTAGACGTACGCAGTATTTT
v_gene: TRBV6-1
len: 13
d_gene: .
abundance: .
j_gene: TRBJ2-3

CDR3aa: CASGSQGAYQETQYF
CDR3nt: TGTGCCAGCGGATCACAGGGGGCATACCAAGAGACCCAGTACTTC
v_gene: TRBV2
len: 15
d_gene: TRBD1
abundance: .
j_gene: TRBJ2-5

CDR3aa: CAISESRAANTEAFF
CDR3nt: TGTGCCATCAGTGAGTCGAGGGCAGCGAACACTGAAGCTTTCTTT
v_gene: TRBV10-3
len: 15
d_gene: .
abundance: few
j_gene: TRBJ1-1

CDR3aa: CAWSVLSIGAGGLNNEQFF
CDR3nt: TGTGCCTGGAGTGTTTTGTCCATTGGGGCGGGAGGGCTAAACAATGAGCAGTTCTTC
v_gene: TRBV30
len: 19
d_gene: TRBD2
abundance: .
j_gene: TRBJ2-1

CDR3aa: CASSPARASAYQETQYF
CDR3nt: TGTGCCAGCAGCCCCGCCCGGGCTAGCGCATACCAAGAGACCCAGTACTTC
v_gene: TRBV5-4
len: 17
d_gene: .
abundance: .
j_gene: TRBJ2-5

CDR3aa: CASTLTGAGQETQYF
CDR3nt: TGTGCCAGCACTTTAACTGGGGCGGGACAAGAGACCCAGTACTTC
v_gene: TRBV6-5
len: 15
d_gene: .
abundance: .
j_gene: TRBJ2-5

CDR3aa: CASSYDSGTSDSTQYF
CDR3nt: TGCGCCAGCAGCTACGATTCCGGGACTAGCGATTCGACCCAGTACTTC
v_gene: TRBV5-1
len: 16
d_gene: TRBD2
abundance: .
j_gene: TRBJ2-5

CDR3aa: CASSIPGGKNIQYF
CDR3nt: TGTGCCAGTAGTATCCCCGGCGGCAAAAACATTCAGTACTTC
v_gene: TRBV19
len: 14
d_gene: .
abundance: .
j_gene: TRBJ2-4

CDR3aa: CASSLGGRSGANVLTF
CDR3nt: TGCGCCAGCAGCTTGGGGGGGCGCTCCGGGGCCAACGTCCTGACTTTC
v_gene: TRBV5-1
len: 16
d_gene: .
abundance: .
j_gene: TRBJ2-6

CDR3aa: CAWSLGRGLRNTIYF
CDR3nt: TGTGCCTGGAGCTTAGGAAGGGGGCTTCGAAACACCATATATTTT
v_gene: TRBV30
len: 15
d_gene: TRBD1
abundance: few
j_gene: TRBJ1-3

CDR3aa: CAWTQGKNQPQHF
CDR3nt: TGTGCCTGGACGCAGGGGAAGAATCAGCCCCAGCATTTT
v_gene: TRBV30
len: 13
d_gene: .
abundance: .
j_gene: TRBJ1-5

CDR3aa: CASSLLAANTGELFF
CDR3nt: TGTGCTAGCAGCTTATTGGCAGCGAACACCGGGGAGCTGTTTTTT
v_gene: TRBV7-7
len: 15
d_gene: .
abundance: .
j_gene: TRBJ2-2

CDR3aa: CASSFRASGNTIYF
CDR3nt: TGTGCCAGCAGCTTCAGGGCCTCGGGAAACACCATATATTTT
v_gene: TRBV5-6
len: 14
d_gene: .
abundance: .
j_gene: TRBJ1-3

CDR3aa: CASVAGGHYGYTF
CDR3nt: TGTGCCAGCGTCGCCGGGGGGCACTATGGCTACACCTTC
v_gene: TRBV5-4
len: 13
d_gene: .
abundance: .
j_gene: TRBJ1-2

CDR3aa: CASSEGRGQAVTF
CDR3nt: TGTGCCAGCAGTGAAGGAAGGGGACAGGCGGTCACCTTC
v_gene: TRBV2
len: 13
d_gene: TRBD1
abundance: .
j_gene: TRBJ1-2

CDR3aa: CASSLGGVVAGANVLTF
CDR3nt: TGTGCCAGCAGCTTGGGGGGGGTAGTGGCCGGGGCCAACGTCCTGACTTTC
v_gene: TRBV5-4
len: 17
d_gene: .
abundance: .
j_gene: TRBJ2-6

CDR3aa: CASSYQTGGADGYTF
CDR3nt: TGCGCCAGCAGCTACCAGACAGGGGGCGCCGATGGCTACACCTTC
v_gene: TRBV5-1
len: 15
d_gene: TRBD1
abundance: .
j_gene: TRBJ1-2

CDR3aa: CASSNQDTGIYGYTF
CDR3nt: TGTGCCAGTAGTAACCAGGATACAGGGATCTATGGCTACACCTTC
v_gene: TRBV19
len: 15
d_gene: .
abundance: .
j_gene: TRBJ1-2

CDR3aa: CASSLGGGTDTQYF
CDR3nt: TGCGCCAGCTCCTTGGGGGGGGGAACAGATACGCAGTATTTT
v_gene: TRBV5-1
len: 14
d_gene: TRBD2
abundance: .
j_gene: TRBJ2-3

CDR3aa: CASSIELGTNGYTF
CDR3nt: TGCGCCAGCAGCATAGAACTGGGGACAAACGGCTACACCTTC
v_gene: TRBV5-1
len: 14
d_gene: .
abundance: few
j_gene: TRBJ1-2

CDR3aa: CASSDGGINEQFF
CDR3nt: TGTGCCAGCAGTGACGGGGGGATCAATGAGCAGTTCTTC
v_gene: TRBV2
len: 13
d_gene: TRBD2
abundance: .
j_gene: TRBJ2-1

CDR3aa: CASSLTGGNRFGEQFF
CDR3nt: TGTGCCAGCAGTTTGACAGGGGGTAATCGCTTCGGGGAGCAGTTCTTC
v_gene: TRBV27
len: 16
d_gene: TRBD1
abundance: .
j_gene: TRBJ2-1

CDR3aa: CASDRGSGTGELFF
CDR3nt: TGTGCCAGCGACCGCGGGAGTGGCACCGGGGAGCTGTTTTTT
v_gene: TRBV2
len: 14
d_gene: TRBD2
abundance: .
j_gene: TRBJ2-2

CDR3aa: CASSLEPGSEAFF
CDR3nt: TGTGCCAGCAGCTTAGAGCCTGGGAGTGAAGCTTTCTTT
v_gene: TRBV7-8
len: 13
d_gene: .
abundance: .
j_gene: TRBJ1-1

CDR3aa: CASRVNSNQETQYF
CDR3nt: TGTGCCAGCAGAGTCAACAGTAACCAAGAGACCCAGTACTTC
v_gene: TRBV6-1
len: 14
d_gene: .
abundance: .
j_gene: TRBJ2-5

CDR3aa: CASSSDRGKVNTQYF
CDR3nt: TGTGCCAGCAGTTCCGACAGGGGGAAGGTGAATACGCAGTATTTT
v_gene: TRBV6-6
len: 15
d_gene: TRBD1
abundance: .
j_gene: TRBJ2-3

CDR3aa: CASSWPPRGTEAFF
CDR3nt: TGTGCCAGCAGCTGGCCCCCCAGGGGCACTGAAGCTTTCTTT
v_gene: TRBV7-3
len: 14
d_gene: .
abundance: .
j_gene: TRBJ1-1

CDR3aa: CASSDPAEGLEQFF
CDR3nt: TGTGCCAGCAGTGATCCGGCGGAGGGGCTTGAGCAGTTCTTC
v_gene: TRBV2
len: 14
d_gene: .
abundance: .
j_gene: TRBJ2-1

CDR3aa: CASSYVDSRTGELFF
CDR3nt: TGTGCCAGCAGTTACGTCGACAGTCGCACCGGGGAGCTGTTTTTT
v_gene: TRBV6-6
len: 15
d_gene: .
abundance: once
j_gene: TRBJ2-2

CDR3aa: CASSYAEQYNSPLHF
CDR3nt: TGTGCCAGCAGTTACGCCGAACAGTATAATTCACCCCTCCACTTT
v_gene: TRBV6-6
len: 15
d_gene: .
abundance: .
j_gene: TRBJ1-6

CDR3aa: CASSQDGRTTYYNEQFF
CDR3nt: TGTGCCAGCAGCCAGGATGGGCGAACAACCTACTACAATGAGCAGTTCTTC
v_gene: TRBV14
len: 17
d_gene: .
abundance: .
j_gene: TRBJ2-1

CDR3aa: CASTGTGWGFLFF
CDR3nt: TGTGCCAGTACAGGGACAGGGTGGGGGTTCCTGTTTTTT
v_gene: TRBV11-2
len: 13
d_gene: TRBD1
abundance: .
j_gene: TRBJ2-2

CDR3aa: CASSMGQGSNQPQHF
CDR3nt: TGTGCCAGTAGTATGGGGCAGGGAAGCAATCAGCCCCAGCATTTT
v_gene: TRBV19
len: 15
d_gene: .
abundance: .
j_gene: TRBJ1-5

CDR3aa: CASSPQTLEYGYTF
CDR3nt: TGTGCCAGCAGCCCCCAAACACTAGAATATGGCTACACCTTC
v_gene: TRBV2
len: 14
d_gene: .
abundance: .
j_gene: TRBJ1-2

CDR3aa: CAISEVSDTQYF
CDR3nt: TGTGCCATCAGTGAGGTCTCTGATACGCAGTATTTT
v_gene: TRBV10-3
len: 12
d_gene: .
abundance: .
j_gene: TRBJ2-3

CDR3aa: CASSGLAVTGELFF
CDR3nt: TGTGCCAGCAGTGGACTAGCGGTTACCGGGGAGCTGTTTTTT
v_gene: TRBV2
len: 14
d_gene: TRBD2
abundance: .
j_gene: TRBJ2-2

CDR3aa: CASSYSPGGGNTIYF
CDR3nt: TGTGCCAGCAGTTACTCCCCGGGAGGTGGAAACACCATATATTTT
v_gene: TRBV6-5
len: 15
d_gene: .
abundance: .
j_gene: TRBJ1-3

CDR3aa: CASRTPSLAQTFF
CDR3nt: TGTGCCAGCAGAACCCCCAGTTTAGCCCAGACTTTCTTT
v_gene: TRBV6-5
len: 13
d_gene: .
abundance: .
j_gene: TRBJ1-1

CDR3aa: CAWSVGANYGYTF
CDR3nt: TGTGCCTGGAGTGTAGGGGCTAACTATGGCTACACCTTC
v_gene: TRBV30
len: 13
d_gene: .
abundance: .
j_gene: TRBJ1-2

CDR3aa: CASSDHSGQGSGETQYF
CDR3nt: TGTGCCAGCAGTGACCATTCTGGACAGGGAAGTGGAGAGACCCAGTACTTC
v_gene: TRBV6-4
len: 17
d_gene: TRBD1
abundance: .
j_gene: TRBJ2-5

CDR3aa: CASSKFLGGVRSTDTQYF
CDR3nt: TGTGCCAGCAGCAAGTTTTTGGGGGGGGTACGAAGCACAGATACGCAGTATTTT
v_gene: TRBV5-6
len: 18
d_gene: TRBD2
abundance: few
j_gene: TRBJ2-3

CDR3aa: CAWCTDNGNTIYF
CDR3nt: TGTGCCTGGTGTACAGATAATGGAAACACCATATATTTT
v_gene: TRBV30
len: 13
d_gene: .
abundance: .
j_gene: TRBJ1-3

CDR3aa: CASSLGLAGGNEQFF
CDR3nt: TGTGCCAGCAGTTTGGGACTAGCGGGGGGCAATGAGCAGTTCTTC
v_gene: TRBV28
len: 15
d_gene: TRBD2
abundance: .
j_gene: TRBJ2-1

CDR3aa: CASSLDEGGPEAFF
CDR3nt: TGTGCCAGCAGCTTAGATGAGGGCGGCCCTGAAGCTTTCTTT
v_gene: TRBV13
len: 14
d_gene: .
abundance: .
j_gene: TRBJ1-1

CDR3aa: CSVARREYTEAFF
CDR3nt: TGCAGCGTTGCCAGAAGGGAGTACACTGAAGCTTTCTTT
v_gene: TRBV29-1
len: 13
d_gene: .
abundance: .
j_gene: TRBJ1-1

CDR3aa: CASALLQGAGNQPQHF
CDR3nt: TGTGCTAGTGCCCTTTTGCAGGGGGCTGGCAATCAGCCCCAGCATTTT
v_gene: TRBV12-5
len: 16
d_gene: TRBD1
abundance: .
j_gene: TRBJ1-5

CDR3aa: CATSRGGGSYNEQFF
CDR3nt: TGTGCCACCAGCAGAGGGGGGGGCTCCTACAATGAGCAGTTCTTC
v_gene: TRBV15
len: 15
d_gene: TRBD2
abundance: .
j_gene: TRBJ2-1

CDR3aa: CASSQAQGNTEAFF
CDR3nt: TGTGCCAGCAGCCAAGCACAGGGGAACACTGAAGCTTTCTTT
v_gene: TRBV14
len: 14
d_gene: .
abundance: .
j_gene: TRBJ1-1

CDR3aa: CASSDTEGLETQYF
CDR3nt: TGTGCCAGCAGCGACACGGAGGGCCTGGAGACCCAGTACTTC
v_gene: TRBV7-9
len: 14
d_gene: .
abundance: .
j_gene: TRBJ2-5

CDR3aa: CASTISPNSRRREQFF
CDR3nt: TGTGCCAGCACCATATCCCCAAATTCCAGACGGCGGGAGCAGTTCTTC
v_gene: TRBV5-8
len: 16
d_gene: .
abundance: few
j_gene: TRBJ2-1

CDR3aa: CASSLQTGAQETQYF
CDR3nt: TGCGCCAGCAGCTTACAGACAGGGGCTCAAGAGACCCAGTACTTC
v_gene: TRBV5-1
len: 15
d_gene: TRBD1
abundance: .
j_gene: TRBJ2-5

CDR3aa: CASSPGQNTGELFF
CDR3nt: TGTGCCAGCTCACCGGGACAGAACACCGGGGAGCTGTTTTTT
v_gene: TRBV18
len: 14
d_gene: .
abundance: few
j_gene: TRBJ2-2

CDR3aa: CASSLTPNQPQHF
CDR3nt: TGCGCCAGCAGCTTGACACCAAATCAGCCCCAGCATTTT
v_gene: TRBV5-1
len: 13
d_gene: .
abundance: .
j_gene: TRBJ1-5

CDR3aa: CSVPKDRGTGELFF
CDR3nt: TGCAGCGTTCCTAAGGACAGGGGCACCGGGGAGCTGTTTTTT
v_gene: TRBV29-1
len: 14
d_gene: TRBD1
abundance: few
j_gene: TRBJ2-2

CDR3aa: CASSGQADTEAFF
CDR3nt: TGTGCCAGCAGCGGACAGGCGGACACTGAAGCTTTCTTT
v_gene: TRBV5-4
len: 13
d_gene: TRBD1
abundance: .
j_gene: TRBJ1-1